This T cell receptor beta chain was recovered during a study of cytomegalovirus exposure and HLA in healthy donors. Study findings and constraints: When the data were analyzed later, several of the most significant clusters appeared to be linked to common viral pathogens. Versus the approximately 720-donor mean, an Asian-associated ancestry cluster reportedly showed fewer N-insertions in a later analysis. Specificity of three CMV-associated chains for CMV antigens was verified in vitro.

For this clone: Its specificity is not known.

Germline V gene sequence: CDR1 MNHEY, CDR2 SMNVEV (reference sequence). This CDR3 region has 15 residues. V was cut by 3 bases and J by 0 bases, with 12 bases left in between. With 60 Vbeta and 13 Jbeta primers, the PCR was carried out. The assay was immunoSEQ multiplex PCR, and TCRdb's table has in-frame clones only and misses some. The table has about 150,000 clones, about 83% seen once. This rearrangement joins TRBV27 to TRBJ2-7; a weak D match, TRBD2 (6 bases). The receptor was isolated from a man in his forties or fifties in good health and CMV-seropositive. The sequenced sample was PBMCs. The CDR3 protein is CASSLEAAGSYEQYF. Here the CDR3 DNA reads TGTGCCAGCAGTTTGGAGGCAGCGGGCTCCTACGAGCAGTACTTC.